These 3 T cell receptor beta chains were all obtained from the same sample, sequenced in a study of T cell responses to AZD1222 COVID-19 vaccine. TCRdb's copy holds only in-frame clones and misses some; the assay was immunoSEQ multiplex PCR. The data hold approximately 80,000 clones, with roughly nine tenths observed a single time. This material consisted of peripheral blood, taken on day 0 of AZD1222 vaccination. These receptor sequences come from an adult in good health.

This chain connects TRBV10-3 to TRBJ1-5, with D possibly matching TRBD1 (5 bases). V gave up 8 bases and J gave up 9 bases, with 17 bases separating them. CDR3 length: 13 amino acids. The germline V gene encodes CDR1 ENHRY and CDR2 SYGVKD. The chain's CDR3 is CAIAPGDQGPQHF. The DNA for the CDR3 is TGTGCCATCGCCCCCGGGGATCAGGGGCCCCAGCATTTT.

A remark on this clone: Different DNA sequences within this sample yield the same CDR3. This chain uses TRBV11-3 with TRBJ2-7; maybe TRBD1 (6 bases). Germline V gene lookup returns CDR1 SGHNT and CDR2 YENEEA. The V and J ends lost 0 bases and 1 base respectively, with 10 bases between them. The CDR3 covers 15 residues. This CDR3 reads CASSLDHGQSYEQYF. CDR3 nucleotide sequence: TGTGCCAGCAGCTTAGATCATGGACAGTCCTACGAGCAGTACTTC.

This clone showed up just once. The chain joins TRBV4-2 to TRBJ2-1; D might be TRBD1 or TRBD2, each matching 5 bases. The CDR3 extends over 15 amino acids. Germline CDR1 is LGHNA and CDR2 is YNFKEQ. V lost 1 base to trimming and J lost 4 bases, with 11 bases between them. The CDR3 spells CASSQVGTLYNEQFF. The CDR3 DNA sequence: TGTGCCAGCAGCCAAGTTGGGACCCTGTACAATGAGCAGTTCTTC.